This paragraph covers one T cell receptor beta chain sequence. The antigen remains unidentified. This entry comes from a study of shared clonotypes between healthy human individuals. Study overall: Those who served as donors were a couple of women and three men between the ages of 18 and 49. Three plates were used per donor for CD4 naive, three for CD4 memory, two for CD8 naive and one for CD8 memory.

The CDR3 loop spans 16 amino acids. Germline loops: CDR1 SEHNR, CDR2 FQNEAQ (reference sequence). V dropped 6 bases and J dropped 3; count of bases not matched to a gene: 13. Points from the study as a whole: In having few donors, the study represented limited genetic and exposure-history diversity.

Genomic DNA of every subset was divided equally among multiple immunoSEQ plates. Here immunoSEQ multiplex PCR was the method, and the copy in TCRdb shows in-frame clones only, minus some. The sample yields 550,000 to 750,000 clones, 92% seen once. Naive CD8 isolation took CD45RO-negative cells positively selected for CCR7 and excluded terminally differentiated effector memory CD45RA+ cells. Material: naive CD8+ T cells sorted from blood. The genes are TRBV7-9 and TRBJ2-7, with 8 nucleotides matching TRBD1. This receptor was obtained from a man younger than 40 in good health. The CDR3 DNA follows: TGTGCCAGCAGTGATAACCGGGACAGGAATAACTACGAGCAGTACTTC. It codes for CASSDNRDRNNYEQYF.